A single sample is the source of the 30 T cell receptor beta chains below, sequenced in a study of CD4 and CD8 cells across lung adenocarcinoma regions. MiXCR, run by TCRdb on the PCR reads, gives a single entry per CDR3 protein. The table records more than 11,000 distinct CDR3 sequences, around 40% of them present only once. Sequencing was done on a sample of CD4+ T cells from the center of a lung tumor. Source of these receptors: a male donor with lung adenocarcinoma. The CD4 and CD8 labels of this study may be unreliable.

With respect to this clonotype: A junction end diverges from the germline sequence, so it may reflect a read error. The V and J genes are TRBV6-2 or TRBV6-3 and TRBJ2-3; D may match TRBD1 or TRBD2 (6 bases each). Germline V gene sequence: CDR1 MNHEY, CDR2 SVGEGT. The CDR3 is made up of 16 amino acids. In DNA form, the CDR3 reads TGTGCCAGCGGGGGACTCGGGGGCAGGGACCTAGATACCCAGTATTTC. Translation gives CASGGLGGRDLDTQYF.

The chain has TRBV12-3 or TRBV12-4 and TRBJ2-1; D is ambiguous. The end of the DNA fits TRBJ2-7 better, so the J call may be wrong. CDR3 size: 15 residues. The CDR3 DNA follows: TGTGCCAGCAGCTCACCTACAGACCCCTCTAGGGAGCAGTACTTC. This translates into CASSSPTDPSREQYF.

The V call is TRBV28, the J call TRBJ1-3; 9 bases align to TRBD1. V shed 4 bases, J shed 3 bases, and the junction held 4 bases outside the gene matches. Germline V gives CDR1 MDHEN, CDR2 SYDVKM. The CDR3 spans 15 residues. CDR3 DNA sequence: TGTGCCAGCAGTTGGACAGGGGATTATGGAAACACCATATATTTT. Protein: CASSWTGDYGNTIYF.

The chain uses TRBV27 and TRBJ2-3, with a weak D call TRBD1 (6 bases). V shed 2 bases and J shed 9 bases, with 21 bases lying between them. The CDR3 spans 16 residues. CDR1 MNHEY and CDR2 SMNVEV come from the germline V gene (reference sequence). The CDR3 bases are TGTGCCAGCAGTTTAATGGGGACACTCGCCAAAGACACGCAGTATTTT. This sequence encodes CASSLMGTLAKDTQYF.

This clonotype was counted between two and nine times. The V gene is TRBV27, the J gene TRBJ1-2; 7 positions agree with TRBD1. CDR3 size: 16 residues. From germline, CDR1 is MNHEY and CDR2 SMNVEV (reference sequence). With V trimmed by 5 bases and J by 1 base, 10 bases remained unmatched. This CDR3 is CASSLDRAGGNYGYTF. Here the CDR3 DNA reads TGTGCCAGCAGTCTAGACAGGGCGGGTGGTAACTATGGCTACACCTTC.

This chain joins TRBV7-6 and TRBJ2-3; perhaps TRBD2 as D (6 bases). The CDR3 totals 16 residues. Per the germline V gene, CDR1 is SGHVS and CDR2 is FNYEAQ. Trimming took off 7 bases at V and 1 base at J, with 18 bases between the two ends. CDR3 residues: CASTSAGRGGTDTQYF. CDR3 DNA: TGTGCCAGCACCTCCGCGGGGCGGGGAGGCACAGATACGCAGTATTTT.

This clonotype appeared many times. This chain links TRBV6-1 with TRBJ1-1, with a weak D call TRBD1 (5 bases). V shed 6 bases and J shed 6 bases, with 17 bases lying between them. From germline, CDR1 is MNHNS and CDR2 SASEGT. This CDR3 has 14 residues. The CDR3: CASRTGTQFSEAFF. The CDR3 nucleotides read TGTGCCAGCAGAACCGGGACCCAGTTTTCTGAAGCTTTCTTT.

The V call is TRBV7-2, the J call TRBJ2-3; 7 nucleotides align to TRBD2. This CDR3 region has 16 residues. The junction had 8 bases not matched to a gene; V was cut back by 1 base and J by 4 bases. CDR1 SGHTA and CDR2 FQGNSA come from the germline V gene. The CDR3 spells CASSLGGRERADTQYF. The CDR3 DNA reads as TGTGCCAGCAGCTTAGGTGGGCGGGAGCGTGCAGATACGCAGTATTTT.

This clonotype was picked up many times. This chain joins TRBV6-1 and TRBJ2-3, with a possible D match to TRBD1 (5 bases). This CDR3 is built from 15 residues. Germline lookup yields CDR1 MNHNS and CDR2 SASEGT. V was cut by 7 bases and J by 1 base, with 15 bases left in between. CDR3 nucleotide sequence: TGTGCCAGCAATCCAGGGAAGGCGGGCACAGATACGCAGTATTTT. This sequence encodes CASNPGKAGTDTQYF.

The rearrangement links TRBV11-2 to TRBJ2-1; 10 bases agree with TRBD1. The assigned J gene may be wrong: the sequence end matches TRBJ2-7 better. CDR1 SGHAT and CDR2 FQNNGV come from the germline V gene. The CDR3 extends over 14 amino acids. CDR3 loop: CASSLAGTGVEQYF. The CDR3 DNA reads as TGTGCCAGCAGCTTAGCGGGGACAGGGGTTGAGCAGTACTTC.

Judged by abundance, this clonotype is medium-sized. The rearrangement joins TRBV6-1 to TRBJ2-7, with unresolved D. Between the trimmed V and J ends, which lost 4 bases and 2 bases, there was a span of 15 bases. Germline V gene sequence: CDR1 MNHNS, CDR2 SASEGT. This CDR3 comprises 15 residues. The CDR3 sequence: CASSARRAFPYEQYF. In DNA, the CDR3 is TGTGCCAGCAGTGCCCGACGAGCGTTCCCCTACGAGCAGTACTTC.

This sequence joins TRBV6-1 and TRBJ2-3; no reliable D call. V was shortened by 6 bases and J by 4 bases, with 14 bases between the two germline ends. The CDR3 totals 14 residues. Germline V gene lookup returns CDR1 MNHNS and CDR2 SASEGT. The CDR3 DNA sequence: TGTGCCAGCAGGTCCACCATGGGCCCAGATACGCAGTATTTT. The encoded protein is CASRSTMGPDTQYF.

This clonotype was picked up many times. The chain uses TRBV27 and TRBJ2-1; the match to TRBD1 covers 12 bases. This CDR3 has 15 residues. Germline V gene lookup returns CDR1 MNHEY and CDR2 SMNVEV (reference sequence). V lost 5 bases and J lost 7; bases outside the gene matches: 6. CDR3 in DNA: TGTGCCAGCAGTGTAGGGACAGGGGGCGGGAATGAGCAGTTCTTC. It translates to CASSVGTGGGNEQFF.

This clonotype came up many times. The chain links TRBV27 to TRBJ2-3; 8 bases map to TRBD2. The germline CDR1 and CDR2 sequences are MNHEY and SMNVEV (reference sequence). The CDR3 is 14 amino acids. The V gene end was trimmed by 8 bases and the J gene end by 5 bases; junction bases not matched to a gene: 9. The CDR3 reads CASGEAGAVDTQYF. DNA of the CDR3: TGTGCCAGCGGCGAAGCGGGAGCGGTAGATACGCAGTATTTT.

This clonotype came up a few times. This rearrangement joins TRBV6-2 or TRBV6-3 to TRBJ2-1; TRBD1 might be the D (5 bases). The end of the DNA aligns better with TRBJ2-7, so the J call may be wrong. CDR3 length: 15 residues. Germline loops: CDR1 MNHEY, CDR2 SVGEGT. CDR3 bases: TGTGCCAGCATCCGCATGGTGGCAGGGTTCAACGAGCAGTACTTC. Protein: CASIRMVAGFNEQYF.

Concerning this clonotype: One end of the junction does not line up with germline, which may come from a read error. This chain joins TRBV6-1 and TRBJ2-3, with a possible D match to TRBD2 (6 bases). Germline V gene sequence: CDR1 MNHNS, CDR2 SASEGT. The CDR3 loop spans 15 amino acids. The CDR3 nucleotides are TGTGCCGGGGGGTCGGGGAGGTGTGCCAAAGATACGCAGTACTTT. Amino acids: CAGGSGRCAKDTQYF.

This clonotype was counted only a few times. The rearrangement joins TRBV5-1 to TRBJ1-1; D gene unclear. This CDR3 has 13 residues. V was trimmed by 9 bases and J by 4 bases, leaving 16 bases between them. CDR1 and CDR2 from the germline V gene are SGHRS and YFSETQ. This chain's CDR3 is CATALTVGTEAFF. The CDR3 bases are TGCGCCACCGCGCTAACAGTAGGCACTGAAGCTTTCTTT.

A note on this clonotype: This CDR3 is missing its conserved last phenylalanine or tryptophan, likely due to a read error. Because the CDR3's place on the DNA is in doubt, the DNA is left out and the CDR3 is given as listed by TCRdb. CDR3 sequence: CSVAEGVGWAGV. The J gene is TRBJ2-3, the V gene TRBV29-1; the table's D call, TRBD1, has no DNA check behind it. Germline assignment: CDR1 SQVTM and CDR2 ANQGSEA. The CDR3 length equals 12 residues, ends included.

In this sample, this clonotype is medium-sized. This chain joins TRBV7-6 and TRBJ2-3; no clear D gene. V dropped 1 base and J dropped 2 bases, with 4 bases sitting between them. Germline CDR1 reads SGHVS; CDR2 reads FNYEAQ. This CDR3 is 13 amino acids long. CDR3 amino acids: CASSLGVTDTQYF. The CDR3 region has the DNA TGTGCCAGCAGCTTAGGGGTCACAGATACGCAGTATTTT.

The J gene is TRBJ2-3, the V gene TRBV10-1, with 8 bases identical to TRBD2. The V gene end was trimmed by 10 bases and the J gene end by 11 bases; junction bases not matched to a gene: 17. The CDR3 length is 14 residues. Germline CDR1 and CDR2: WNHNN and SYGVQD (reference sequence). The CDR3 DNA sequence: TGCGCCACCTCGGGTAGCGGGGCGAAAAATATGCAGTATTTT. Its translation: CATSGSGAKNMQYF.

Of note for this clonotype: It may be a read error: a sequence one base away is much more abundant. The chain links TRBV10-3 to TRBJ2-1; TRBD2 agrees at 7 bases. V lost 11 bases, J lost 10 bases, and 8 bases stayed unmatched. Germline V gene lookup returns CDR1 ENHRY and CDR2 SYGVKD. The CDR3 extends over 11 amino acids. This CDR3 reads CAVSSGREQFF. The CDR3 nucleotides are TGTGCCGTCTCTAGCGGTCGGGAGCAGTTCTTC.

This clonotype was seen many times. The chain recombines TRBV6-1 with TRBJ1-3, with D perhaps TRBD1 (5 bases). Germline CDR1 reads MNHNS; CDR2 reads SASEGT. This CDR3 has 22 residues. V lost 4 bases to trimming and J lost 0 bases, with 31 bases between them. The CDR3: CASSGGSWGRGLLFGSGNTIYF. The DNA for the CDR3 is TGTGCCAGCAGTGGAGGATCGTGGGGGAGGGGCCTTCTTTTTGGCTCTGGAAACACCATATATTTT.

There are many counts of this clonotype. The chain uses TRBV7-2 and TRBJ2-7; possibly TRBD1 for D (5 bases). Between the trimmed V and J ends, which lost 2 bases and 4 bases, there was a span of 6 bases. The CDR3 is made up of 12 amino acids. Germline values: CDR1 SGHTA, CDR2 FQGNSA. For the CDR3, the DNA is TGTGCCAGCAGCTTACAGGGTTACGAGCAGTACTTC. Protein: CASSLQGYEQYF.

This clonotype was found a few times. The rearrangement uses TRBV24-1 and TRBJ2-1; D may be TRBD1 (5 bases). Germline V lookup: CDR1 KGHDR, CDR2 SFDVKD. There are 16 residues in the CDR3. The ends were cut back, 0 bases at V and 6 bases at J, with 14 bases in the middle. The CDR3 DNA reads TGTGCCACCAGTGATTTGTCTCAGGGTTTGGGCAATGAGCAGTTCTTC. Its protein is CATSDLSQGLGNEQFF.

The J gene is TRBJ2-2, the V gene TRBV6-1; D call uncertain. The CDR3 loop spans 17 amino acids. V lost 6 bases to trimming and J lost 1 base, with 18 bases between them. The germline V gene has CDR1 MNHNS and CDR2 SASEGT. The CDR3 DNA sequence: TGTGCCAGCAGCCCCTCCCCTTGGGGTTTGAACACCGGGGAGCTGTTTTTT. It encodes CASSPSPWGLNTGELFF.

This clonotype was observed at least ten times. The V and J genes are TRBV6-5 and TRBJ2-1, with 13 bases identical to TRBD2. The J call may be incorrect, as the DNA end agrees better with TRBJ2-7. The germline CDR1 and CDR2 sequences are MNHEY and SVGAGI. This CDR3 contains 14 residues. The CDR3: CASSILAGGWEQYF. CDR3 DNA sequence: TGTGCCAGCAGTATACTAGCGGGAGGGTGGGAGCAGTACTTC.

On this clonotype: The germline gene is not matched at one end of the junction; a read error may be the cause. CDR3 residues: CASSEFGGIAILAQNTQYF. The CDR3 region has the DNA TGTGCCAGCAGTGAATTCGGGGGGATCGCAATCTTAGCCCAAAACACTCAGTACTTC. The chain has TRBV6-1 and TRBJ2-4; 7 bases are a match to TRBD2. The CDR3 runs 19 residues. The germline V gene has CDR1 MNHNS and CDR2 SASEGT.

DNA of the CDR3: TGTGCCAGCAGTTACGGACATTCACCCCTCCACTTT. This translates into CASSYGHSPLHF. V usage is TRBV6-5 and J usage is TRBJ1-6; D ambiguous. Germline V gene sequence: CDR1 MNHEY, CDR2 SVGAGI. CDR3 length equals 12 residues. V gave up 2 bases and J gave up 8 bases, with 4 bases separating them.

This clonotype ranks as medium-sized. This sequence joins TRBV25-1 and TRBJ2-5, with D unresolved. V lost 3 bases to trimming and J lost 3 bases, with 5 bases between them. The CDR3 is 12 residues long. Germline V gene data show CDR1 as MGHDK and CDR2 as SYGVNS. CDR3 coding DNA: TGTGCCAGCAGTGATCCAGAAGAGACCCAGTACTTC. It yields the protein CASSDPEETQYF. The full variable domain, its missing parts supplied by reference TRBV25-1 and TRBJ2-5, is EADIYQTPRYLVIGTGKKITLECSQTMGHDKMYWYQQDPGMELHLIHYSYGVNSTEKGDLSSESTVSRIRTEHFPLTLESARPSHTSQYLCASSDPEETQYFGPGTRLLVL.

This clonotype is labeled medium-sized. The chain combines TRBV6-5 with TRBJ2-5; 10 nucleotides line up with TRBD2. With 6 bases clipped from V and 3 bases from J, the junction kept 10 bases outside the gene matches. Germline V gene sequence: CDR1 MNHEY, CDR2 SVGAGI. CDR3 size: 16 residues. Here the CDR3 reads CASRDSASGREETQYF. The DNA for the CDR3 is TGTGCCAGCAGGGACTCCGCTAGCGGGAGAGAAGAGACCCAGTACTTC.